This T cell receptor (beta chain) was observed in a study of Ad26.COV2.S vaccination and SARS-CoV-2 variants. Looking at the study overall: The donor participated in the COV1001 trial, in its Ad26.COV2.S arm. Study-wide results and limits: The placebo group had lower spike-specific TCR breadth than the vaccine recipients did. TCR breadth and depth analyses may have underestimated total T cell responses.

The treatment denotes: some 19 received Ad26.COV2.S at low or high dose, single or two shots; 5 received placebo; per-sample allocation not given. Sampling took place 63 days after the first vaccine or placebo injection. Boston supplied an adult donor aged 18-55 years. Comments on this clone: What it recognizes is unknown.

Data came from immunoSEQ multiplex PCR; TCRdb stores just in-frame clones and leaves some out. The sample holds hundreds of thousands of clones; more than 70% are singletons and the top ten take roughly 1.5%. Trimming took off 1 base at V and 0 bases at J, with 10 bases between the two ends. Per the germline V gene, CDR1 is MNHNS and CDR2 is SASEGT. The CDR3 loop spans 16 amino acids. The sequencing used peripheral blood, collected in a trial of Ad26.COV2.S vaccine versus placebo. J is TRBJ2-1 and V is TRBV6-1; TRBD1 is a possible D gene (6 bases). The origin of this receptor is a person aged 18 to 65 who received the Ad26.COV2.S COVID-19 vaccine or a placebo. Written as DNA, the CDR3 is TGTGCCAGCAGTGAAGGATGGGGGCCCTCCTACAATGAGCAGTTCTTC. Encoded protein: CASSEGWGPSYNEQFF.